This T cell receptor beta chain originates from a study of blood T cell repertoires in COVID-19. As for the study in general: COVID-19 samples, acute and convalescent, were from the United States, Italy and Spain. T cells, B-cell-depleted T cells, or PBMCs provided the cDNA or gDNA that served as material.

The V gene's germline CDR1 is MNHEY and CDR2 SVGAGI. V was pared by 5 bases and J by 7 bases, with 6 bases between. The CDR3 contains 12 residues. Original data processing: Amplification of reference gene primers was used by the study to estimate nucleated cell counts. Assay used: immunoSEQ multiplex PCR; TCRdb lists only in-frame clones, some missing. That table furnishes V, J and clone size, whereas the DNA furnished D and trimming. Among about 230,000 clones listed, around 81% were seen once. Sequencing was carried out using peripheral blood. The TCR was taken from a man aged 50 or older with active or convalescent COVID-19. The chain joins TRBV6-5 to TRBJ1-6; D remains unclear. CDR3 sequence: CASSPRNSPLHF. In nucleotides, the CDR3 is TGTGCCAGCAGTCCCAGGAATTCACCCCTCCACTTT.